The source of this T cell receptor beta chain is a study of Ad26.COV2.S vaccination and SARS-CoV-2 variants. This clone showed up many times. Assay: immunoSEQ multiplex PCR; the TCRdb copy retains only in-frame clones and omits some. The table has about 480,000 clones, about 83% seen once. The CDR3 has 15 residues. Per germline, CDR1 MNHNS and CDR2 SASEGT. The junction had 3 bases not matched to a gene; V was cut back by 3 bases and J by 4 bases. Indicated treatment: 15 to 20 received Ad26.COV2.S at low or high dose, single or two shots; 5 received placebo; per-sample allocation not given. Sampling was performed 63 days after the first vaccine or placebo injection.

This specimen consisted of peripheral blood, obtained in a trial of Ad26.COV2.S vaccine versus placebo. The clonotype comes from a person aged 18-60 years who received the Ad26.COV2.S COVID-19 vaccine or a placebo. The rearrangement joins TRBV6-1 to TRBJ2-3; 11 positions match TRBD2. CDR3 DNA: TGTGCCAGCAGTGAGTTAGCGGGAGGGTCAGATACGCAGTATTTT. Translating gives CASSELAGGSDTQYF.